This T cell receptor beta chain was obtained from a study of blood T cell repertoires in COVID-19. V shed 7 bases, J shed 1 base, and the junction held 4 bases outside the gene matches. This CDR3 is 14 amino acids long. The germline CDR1 and CDR2 sequences are MNHEY and SVGAGI. Profiled with immunoSEQ multiplex PCR; TCRdb holds only in-frame clones, not every one. The repertoire has approximately 300,000 clones, around 84% of them found once; the top ten carry over 1.5%. The rearrangement uses TRBV6-5 and TRBJ1-1, with 9 bases identical to TRBD1. This receptor was identified in a woman in her thirties who had been exposed to COVID-19. The sequenced material came from PBMCs or T cells enriched from blood (not recorded which). CDR3: CASTLQGANTEAFF. CDR3 nucleotide sequence: TGTGCCAGCACCTTACAGGGGGCGAACACTGAAGCTTTCTTT.